The rows below give T cell receptor beta chains drawn from one sample of a study of identifying expanded T cells in peripheral blood. The method was immunoSEQ multiplex PCR; TCRdb's version includes in-frame clones alone and lacks a portion of them. Altogether 83,000 or so clones are present, more than 70% being singletons, with the ten largest covering 3% to 5%. Sequencing was performed on blood. The receptors derive from a person aged 18 to 75 in good health. The CDR3 runs from the conserved cysteine through the conserved F or W. A D gene is named only where the DNA matches it firmly. The listing skips clone size in some rows; elsewhere it reads once, few, many or a size class.

>.|TRBV7-9|.|TRBJ2-3
TGTGCCAGCAGCTTAGGGGCCACAGATACGCAGTATTTT
CASSLGATDTQYF
>once|TRBV4-3|TRBD2|TRBJ2-7
TGCGCCAGCAGCCAAGAGACTAGCGGGAGTTACGAGCAGTACTTC
CASSQETSGSYEQYF
>.|TRBV6-1|.|TRBJ1-6
TGTGCCAGCAGACAGGAGTCCTATAATTCACCCCTCCACTTT
CASRQESYNSPLHF
>.|TRBV5-6|TRBD1|TRBJ2-7
TGTGCCAGCAGCTTGCGTCCGGGACAGGGTTACGAGCAGTACTTC
CASSLRPGQGYEQYF
>.|TRBV9|TRBD2|TRBJ2-1
TGTGCCAGCAGCGGGGCTAGCGGGCAATACAATGAGCAGTTCTTC
CASSGASGQYNEQFF
>.|TRBV27|TRBD1|TRBJ2-3
TGTGCCAGCAGTCCGGGACAGGGGAGCACAGATACGCAGTATTTT
CASSPGQGSTDTQYF
>.|TRBV2|TRBD2|TRBJ2-2
TGTGCCAGCAGTGGAGGACTAGTGTACGGGGAGCTGTTTTTT
CASSGGLVYGELFF
>.|TRBV18|.|TRBJ1-1
TGTGCCAGCTCACCGGACAGCGAAGCTTTCTTT
CASSPDSEAFF
>.|TRBV4-1|TRBD1|TRBJ2-3
TGCGCCAGCAGCCTACAAGGACAGGGTGACGGTGCAGATACGCAGTATTTT
CASSLQGQGDGADTQYF
>once|TRBV28|.|TRBJ2-2
TGTGCCAGCACCGTCACGGTGGAGACCGGGGAGCTGTTTTTT
CASTVTVETGELFF